This T cell receptor beta chain came from a study of OX40 agonist ivuxolimab in advanced cancers. The study's findings and limits: A proportion of nonresponders additionally exhibited low normalized T-cell clonal expansion. No determination was made of the antigen specificity of the expanded peripheral T cells.

Comments on this clone: Its cognate antigen is unknown.

Clones were read by immunoSEQ multiplex PCR, and TCRdb kept only the in-frame ones, dropping some. The table shows approximately 15,000 clones, with about 85% occurring only once. From germline, CDR1 is SGHNT and CDR2 YYREEE (reference sequence). V dropped 4 bases and J dropped 0; count of bases not matched to a gene: 14. The CDR3 is 18 residues long. The input for sequencing was CD4+ or CD8+ T cells sorted from blood, taken in a trial of the OX40 agonist ivuxolimab. The chain has TRBV5-4 and TRBJ1-2, with 8 bases aligning to TRBD1. This receptor was taken from an adult with an advanced solid tumor such as melanoma, head and neck, liver or kidney cancer. The CDR3 bases are TGTGCCAGCAGCCAAGCGGCGGGGACAGGAGCCTCTAACTATGGCTACACCTTC. This codes for CASSQAAGTGASNYGYTF. Looking up the rest from reference TRBV5-4 and TRBJ1-2 gives the full variable domain: ETGVTQSPTHLIKTRGQQVTLRCSSQSGHNTVSWYQQALGQGPQFIFQYYREEENGRGNFPPRFSGLQFPNYSSELNVNALELDDSALYLCASSQAAGTGASNYGYTFGSGTRLTVV.